These T cell receptor beta chains were read from a single sample in a study of monozygotic twins with inflammatory bowel disease. TCRdb reanalyzed the 5' RACE reads, giving one entry per CDR3 protein sequence and no DNA. The listing contains around 370,000 distinct CDR3 sequences. Input material: blood. Source of these receptors: a human donor with ulcerative colitis or Crohn's disease, or a healthy co-twin of an affected twin (not recorded which). The CDR3 runs from the conserved cysteine through the conserved F or W.

V gene	J gene	CDR3 protein
TRBV7-2	TRBJ2-7	CASSAGQGYYEQYF
TRBV7-8	TRBJ2-1	CASSLEGGLEQFF
TRBV7-2	TRBJ2-2	CASSLFAPGELFF
TRBV7-2	TRBJ1-6	CASSLTGTGEGSPLHF
TRBV18	TRBJ1-4	CASSPSRRRTNEKLFF
TRBV7-3	TRBJ2-5	CASSPFPRETQYF
TRBV20-1	TRBJ2-3	CSVNTGGTDTQYF
TRBV27	TRBJ2-2	CASSLILGGTGELFF
TRBV19	TRBJ1-2	CASRGRGANYGYTF
TRBV7-2	TRBJ1-2	CASSLSKGDYGYTF
TRBV25-1	TRBJ2-7	CASSEWGLDYEQYF
TRBV4-3	TRBJ1-4	CASSQATGGWTNEKLFF
TRBV28	TRBJ2-7	CASNLRTGYEQYF
TRBV19	TRBJ2-1	CASSNGLAGGMQFF
TRBV7-6	TRBJ2-5	CASSFALAGAGTQYF
TRBV19	TRBJ2-7	CASSIGLAGGSSYKQYF
TRBV6-1	TRBJ1-6	CASSETGPNSPLHF
TRBV12-3/TRBV12-4	TRBJ2-3	CASSPSGAGSTDTQYF
TRBV20-1	TRBJ1-5	CSARDHRGQGDSNQPQHF
TRBV7-6	TRBJ1-5	CASSGSGGDNQPQHF
TRBV5-6	TRBJ1-2	CASSFPGQGHLGYTF
TRBV5-4	TRBJ2-6	CASSLVGQGTGANVLTF
TRBV11-2	TRBJ2-5	CASSFGPGQGQETQYF
TRBV7-9	TRBJ2-5	CASSFGSGGQETQYF
TRBV9	TRBJ1-5	CASSAGQGPAQPQHF
TRBV6-2/TRBV6-3	TRBJ2-1	CASSPRPGRDNEQFF
TRBV29-1	TRBJ1-4	CSVFGREGNEGWREKLFF
TRBV12-3/TRBV12-4	TRBJ1-1	CASSRRANTEAFF
TRBV7-3	TRBJ1-4	CASSLKVDRFNEKLFF
TRBV7-8	TRBJ1-1	CASSAKWGVNTEAFF
TRBV4-3	TRBJ2-3	CASSQEGRALAGTEDTQYF
TRBV7-9	TRBJ2-7	CASTTWGVQGSSYEQYF
TRBV7-9	TRBJ1-2	CASSLEQGPNTF
TRBV11-1	TRBJ2-2	CASSSRAYRNSEAGELFF
TRBV12-3/TRBV12-4	TRBJ2-1	CASSLISGGAPDNEQFF
TRBV29-1	TRBJ2-1	CSVEDRGWNEQFF
TRBV30	TRBJ2-1	CAWRKLPSNEQFF
TRBV20-1	TRBJ1-2	CSASSKALRGGYTF
TRBV2	TRBJ1-6	CASSEAGRYSPLHF
TRBV5-1	TRBJ2-2	CASSLPTGTSKGELFF
TRBV12-3/TRBV12-4	TRBJ2-7	CASSSSRDGFYEQYF